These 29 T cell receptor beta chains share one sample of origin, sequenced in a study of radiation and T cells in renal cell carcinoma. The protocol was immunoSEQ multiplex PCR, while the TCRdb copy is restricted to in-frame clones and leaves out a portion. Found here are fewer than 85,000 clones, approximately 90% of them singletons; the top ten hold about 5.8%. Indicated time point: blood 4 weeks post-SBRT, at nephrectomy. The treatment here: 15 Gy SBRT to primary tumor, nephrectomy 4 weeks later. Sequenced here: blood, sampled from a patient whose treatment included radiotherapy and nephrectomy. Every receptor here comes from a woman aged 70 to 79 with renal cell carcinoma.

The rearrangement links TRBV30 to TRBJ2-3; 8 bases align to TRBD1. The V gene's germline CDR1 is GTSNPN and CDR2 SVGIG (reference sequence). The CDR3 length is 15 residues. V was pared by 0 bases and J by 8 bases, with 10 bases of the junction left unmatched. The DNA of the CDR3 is TGTGCCTGGAGTGTAAGGCAGGGGGCGCGGGCTACGCAGTATTTT. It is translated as CAWSVRQGARATQYF. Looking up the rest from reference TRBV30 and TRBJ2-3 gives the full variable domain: SQTIHQWPATLVQPVGSPLSLECTVEGTSNPNLYWYRQAAGRGLQLLFYSVGIGQISSEVPQNLSASRPQDRQFILSSKKLLLSDSGFYLCAWSVRQGARATQYFGPGTRLTVL.

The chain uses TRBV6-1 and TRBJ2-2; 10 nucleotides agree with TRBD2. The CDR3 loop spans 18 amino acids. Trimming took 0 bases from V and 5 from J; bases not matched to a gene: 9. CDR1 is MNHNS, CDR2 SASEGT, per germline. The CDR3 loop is CASSEASGGHGITGELFF. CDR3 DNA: TGTGCCAGCAGTGAAGCTAGCGGGGGGCACGGGATTACCGGGGAGCTGTTTTTT.

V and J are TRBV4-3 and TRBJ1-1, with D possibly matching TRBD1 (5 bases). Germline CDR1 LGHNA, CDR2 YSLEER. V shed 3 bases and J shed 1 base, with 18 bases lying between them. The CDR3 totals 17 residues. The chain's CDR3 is CASSQKDNRVWNTEAFF. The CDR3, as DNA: TGCGCCAGCAGCCAGAAGGACAACCGGGTATGGAACACTGAAGCTTTCTTT.

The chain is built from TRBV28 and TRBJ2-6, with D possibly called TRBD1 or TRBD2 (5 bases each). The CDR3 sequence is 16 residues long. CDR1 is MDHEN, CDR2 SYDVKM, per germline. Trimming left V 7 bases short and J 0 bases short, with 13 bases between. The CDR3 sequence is CASTPGTVSGANVLTF. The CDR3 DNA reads TGTGCCAGCACACCTGGGACGGTCTCTGGGGCCAACGTCCTGACTTTC.

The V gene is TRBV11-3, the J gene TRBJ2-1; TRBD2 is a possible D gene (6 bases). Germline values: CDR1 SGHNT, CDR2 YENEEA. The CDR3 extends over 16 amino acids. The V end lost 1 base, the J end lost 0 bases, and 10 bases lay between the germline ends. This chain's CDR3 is CASSLASGSSYNEQFF. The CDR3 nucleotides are TGTGCCAGCAGCTTAGCCTCCGGGAGCTCCTACAATGAGCAGTTCTTC.

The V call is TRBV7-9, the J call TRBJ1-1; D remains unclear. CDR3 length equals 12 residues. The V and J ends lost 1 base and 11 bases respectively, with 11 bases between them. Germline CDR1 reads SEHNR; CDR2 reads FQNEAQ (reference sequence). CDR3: CASSLDVGEAFF. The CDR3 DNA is TGTGCCAGCAGCTTAGACGTTGGTGAGGCTTTCTTT.

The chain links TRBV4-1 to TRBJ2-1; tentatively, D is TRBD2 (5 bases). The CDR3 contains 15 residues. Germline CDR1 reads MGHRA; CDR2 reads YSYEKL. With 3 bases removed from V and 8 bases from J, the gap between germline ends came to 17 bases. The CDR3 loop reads CASSHLREISDEQFF. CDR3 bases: TGCGCCAGCAGCCATCTCCGGGAAATTTCGGATGAGCAGTTCTTC.

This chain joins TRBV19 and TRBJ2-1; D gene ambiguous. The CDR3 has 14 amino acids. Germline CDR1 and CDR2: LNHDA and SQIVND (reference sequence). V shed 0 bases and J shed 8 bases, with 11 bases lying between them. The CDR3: CASSIDRLLDEQFF. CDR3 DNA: TGTGCCAGTAGTATAGATCGCCTTTTGGATGAGCAGTTCTTC.

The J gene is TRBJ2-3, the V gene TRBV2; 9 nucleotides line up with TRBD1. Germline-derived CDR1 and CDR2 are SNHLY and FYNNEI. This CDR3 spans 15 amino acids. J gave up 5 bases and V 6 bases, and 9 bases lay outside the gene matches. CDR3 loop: CASRETGGMRDTQYF. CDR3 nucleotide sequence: TGTGCCAGCAGGGAGACAGGGGGAATGCGAGATACGCAGTATTTT.

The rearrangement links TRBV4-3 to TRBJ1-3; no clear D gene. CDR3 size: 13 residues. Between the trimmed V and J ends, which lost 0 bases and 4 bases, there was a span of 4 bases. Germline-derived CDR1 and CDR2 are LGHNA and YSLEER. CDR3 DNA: TGCGCCAGCAGCCAAGATATCGGAAACACCATATATTTT. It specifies CASSQDIGNTIYF.

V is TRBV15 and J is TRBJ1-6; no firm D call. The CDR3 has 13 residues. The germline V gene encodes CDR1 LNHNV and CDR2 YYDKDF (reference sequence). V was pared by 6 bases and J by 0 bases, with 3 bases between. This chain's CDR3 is CATRGSYNSPLHF. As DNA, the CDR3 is TGTGCCACCAGGGGCTCCTATAATTCACCCCTCCACTTT. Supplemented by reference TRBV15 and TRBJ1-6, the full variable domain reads DAMVIQNPRYQVTQFGKPVTLSCSQTLNHNVMYWYQQKSSQAPKLLFHYYDKDFNNEADTPDNFQSRRPNTSFCFLDIRSPGLGDTAMYLCATRGSYNSPLHFGNGTRLTVT.

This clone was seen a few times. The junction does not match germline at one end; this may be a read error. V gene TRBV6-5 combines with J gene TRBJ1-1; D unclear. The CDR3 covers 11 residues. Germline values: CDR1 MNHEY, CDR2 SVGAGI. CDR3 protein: CASSSHFDRIF. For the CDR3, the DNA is TGTGCCAGCAGTTCCCACTTCGATAGAATCTTT.

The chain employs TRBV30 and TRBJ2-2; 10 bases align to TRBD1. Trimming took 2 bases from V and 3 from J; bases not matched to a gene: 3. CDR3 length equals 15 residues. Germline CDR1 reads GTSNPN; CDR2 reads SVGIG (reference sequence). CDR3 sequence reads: CAWSRGQGDTGELFF. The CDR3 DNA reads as TGTGCCTGGAGTAGAGGACAGGGGGACACCGGGGAGCTGTTTTTT.

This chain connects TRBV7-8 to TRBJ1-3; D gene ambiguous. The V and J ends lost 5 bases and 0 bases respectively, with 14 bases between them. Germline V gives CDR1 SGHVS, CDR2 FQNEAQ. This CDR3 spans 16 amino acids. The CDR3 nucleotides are TGTGCCAGCAGCCTAGGGTTCTCCATCTCTGGAAACACCATATATTTT. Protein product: CASSLGFSISGNTIYF.

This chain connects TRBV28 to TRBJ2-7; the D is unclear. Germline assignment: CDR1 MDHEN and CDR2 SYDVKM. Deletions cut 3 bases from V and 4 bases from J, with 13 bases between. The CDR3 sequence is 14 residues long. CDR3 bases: TGTGCCAGCAGTTTGGTCTTATCGATTTACGAGCAGTACTTC. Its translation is CASSLVLSIYEQYF.

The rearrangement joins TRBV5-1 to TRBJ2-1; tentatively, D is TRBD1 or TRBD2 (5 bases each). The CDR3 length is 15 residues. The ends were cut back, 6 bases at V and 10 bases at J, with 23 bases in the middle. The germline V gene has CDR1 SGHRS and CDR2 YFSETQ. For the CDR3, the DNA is TGCGCCAGCATGGGTGTGGGGGTCGGGCAAGAGGAGCAGTTCTTC. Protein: CASMGVGVGQEEQFF. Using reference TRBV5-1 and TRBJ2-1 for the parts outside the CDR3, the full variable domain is KAGVTQTPRYLIKTRGQQVTLSCSPISGHRSVSWYQQTPGQGLQFLFEYFSETQRNKGNFPGRFSGRQFSNSRSEMNVSTLELGDSALYLCASMGVGVGQEEQFFGPGTRLTVL.

The CDR3 reads CASSLSFTTNEKLFF. CDR3 in DNA: TGTGCCAGCAGCCTATCGTTCACAACTAATGAAAAACTGTTTTTT. The chain uses TRBV11-2 and TRBJ1-4; D is undetermined. This CDR3 comprises 15 residues. CDR1 SGHAT and CDR2 FQNNGV come from the germline V gene. V lost 5 bases, J lost 0 bases, and 10 bases lay in between.

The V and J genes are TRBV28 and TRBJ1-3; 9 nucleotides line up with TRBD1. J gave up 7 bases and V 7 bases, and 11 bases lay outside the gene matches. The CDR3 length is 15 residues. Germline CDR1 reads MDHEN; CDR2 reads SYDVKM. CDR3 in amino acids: CASISPGQGANTIYF. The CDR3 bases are TGTGCCAGCATCTCCCCGGGACAGGGAGCCAACACCATATATTTT.

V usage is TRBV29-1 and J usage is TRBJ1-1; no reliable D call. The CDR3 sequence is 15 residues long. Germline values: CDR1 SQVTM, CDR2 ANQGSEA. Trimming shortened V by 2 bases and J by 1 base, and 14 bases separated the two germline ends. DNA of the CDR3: TGCAGCGTTGAATTGACCGACTCACGGAACACTGAAGCTTTCTTT. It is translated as CSVELTDSRNTEAFF.

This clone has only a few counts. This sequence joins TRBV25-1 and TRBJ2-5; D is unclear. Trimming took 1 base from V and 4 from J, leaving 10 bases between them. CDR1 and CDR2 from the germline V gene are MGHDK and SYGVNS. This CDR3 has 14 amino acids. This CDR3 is CASSESGPGETQYF. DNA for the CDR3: TGTGCCAGCAGTGAATCTGGGCCTGGAGAGACCCAGTACTTC.

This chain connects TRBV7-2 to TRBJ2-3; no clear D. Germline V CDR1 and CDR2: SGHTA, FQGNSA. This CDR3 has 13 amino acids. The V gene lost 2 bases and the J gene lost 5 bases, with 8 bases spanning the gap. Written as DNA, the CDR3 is TGTGCCAGCAGCTTATCTCAAGGAGATACGCAGTATTTT. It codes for CASSLSQGDTQYF. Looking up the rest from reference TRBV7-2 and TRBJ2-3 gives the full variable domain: GAGVSQSPSNKVTEKGKDVELRCDPISGHTALYWYRQSLGQGLEFLIYFQGNSAPDKSGLPSDRFSAERTGGSVSTLTIQRTQQEDSAVYLCASSLSQGDTQYFGPGTRLTVL.

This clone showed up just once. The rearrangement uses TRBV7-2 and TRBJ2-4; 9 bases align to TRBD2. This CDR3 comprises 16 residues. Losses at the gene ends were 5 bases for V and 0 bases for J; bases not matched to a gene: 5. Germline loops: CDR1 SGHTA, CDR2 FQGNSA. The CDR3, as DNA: TGTGCCAGCAGCCAAGTTAGCGGGGGAGCCAAAAACATTCAGTACTTC. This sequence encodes CASSQVSGGAKNIQYF. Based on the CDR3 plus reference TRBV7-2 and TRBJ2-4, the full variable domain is GAGVSQSPSNKVTEKGKDVELRCDPISGHTALYWYRQSLGQGLEFLIYFQGNSAPDKSGLPSDRFSAERTGGSVSTLTIQRTQQEDSAVYLCASSQVSGGAKNIQYFGAGTRLSVL.

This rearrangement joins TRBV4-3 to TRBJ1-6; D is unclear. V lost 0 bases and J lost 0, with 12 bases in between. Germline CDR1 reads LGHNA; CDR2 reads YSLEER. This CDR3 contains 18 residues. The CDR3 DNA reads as TGCGCCAGCAGCCAAGAAGACCCCGGGAGCTCCTATAATTCACCCCTCCACTTT. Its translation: CASSQEDPGSSYNSPLHF.

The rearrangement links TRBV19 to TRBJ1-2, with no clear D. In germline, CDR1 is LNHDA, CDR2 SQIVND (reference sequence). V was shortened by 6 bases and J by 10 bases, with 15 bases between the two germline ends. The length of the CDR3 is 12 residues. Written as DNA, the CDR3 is TGTGCCAGTAGCACTCCGGGTCCAGCCTACACCTTC. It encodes CASSTPGPAYTF. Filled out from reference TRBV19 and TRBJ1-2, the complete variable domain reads DGGITQSPKYLFRKEGQNVTLSCEQNLNHDAMYWYRQDPGQGLRLIYYSQIVNDFQKGDIAEGYSVSREKKESFPLTVTSAQKNPTAFYLCASSTPGPAYTFGSGTRLTVV.

The CDR3 loop reads CAWSVRDRTNQPQHF. CDR3 coding DNA: TGTGCCTGGAGTGTACGGGACAGGACCAATCAGCCCCAGCATTTT. The chain employs TRBV30 and TRBJ1-5, with 8 bases that match TRBD1. Germline assignment: CDR1 GTSNPN and CDR2 SVGIG (reference sequence). Germline trimming cut 0 bases from V and 3 bases from J; bases unmatched to any gene: 4. CDR3 length: 15 residues.

The CDR3 reads CASSLAPGQGASPLHF. CDR3 nucleotides: TGTGCCAGCAGCCTCGCCCCGGGACAGGGGGCCTCACCCCTCCACTTT. The chain links TRBV5-4 to TRBJ1-6; 12 bases map to TRBD1. The CDR3 runs 16 residues. Germline assignment: CDR1 SGHNT and CDR2 YYREEE (reference sequence). With V trimmed by 4 bases and J by 10 bases, 9 bases remained unmatched.

CDR3 sequence: CASSVQEGVRLISEQFF. Written as DNA, the CDR3 is TGTGCCAGCAGCGTTCAGGAAGGGGTTCGATTGATTTCCGAGCAGTTCTTC. The chain uses TRBV9 and TRBJ2-1, with D possibly matching TRBD1 (5 bases). V lost 2 bases to trimming and J lost 10 bases, with 25 bases between them. Germline loops: CDR1 SGDLS, CDR2 YYNGEE. The CDR3 spans 17 residues.

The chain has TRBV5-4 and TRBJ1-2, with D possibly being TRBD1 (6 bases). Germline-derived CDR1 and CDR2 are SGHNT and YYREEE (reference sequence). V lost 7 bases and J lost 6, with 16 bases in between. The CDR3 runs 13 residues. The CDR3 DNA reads TGTGCCAGCGAGGAAGGGGGGGGCGATGGCTACACCTTC. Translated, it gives CASEEGGGDGYTF.

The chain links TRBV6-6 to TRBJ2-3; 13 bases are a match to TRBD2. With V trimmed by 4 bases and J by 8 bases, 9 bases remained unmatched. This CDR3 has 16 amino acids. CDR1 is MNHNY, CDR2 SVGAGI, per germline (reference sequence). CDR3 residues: CASSSGTSGAGGTQYF. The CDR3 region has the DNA TGTGCCAGCAGTTCCGGGACTAGCGGGGCGGGTGGTACGCAGTATTTT.